Following are 26 T cell receptor beta chains from one sample sequenced in a study of shared clonotypes between healthy human individuals. The protocol was immunoSEQ multiplex PCR, while the TCRdb copy is restricted to in-frame clones and leaves out a portion. This table holds roughly 680,000 clones, around 77% found once. Sequencing was carried out using memory CD4+ T cells sorted from blood. The subset is: CD45RA-negative fraction. The receptors stem from a woman in her 30s in good health.

This chain uses TRBV5-1 with TRBJ2-7, with D uncertain. Trimming took 4 bases from V and 2 from J, leaving 16 bases between them. From germline, CDR1 is SGHRS and CDR2 YFSETQ. CDR3 length equals 15 residues. CDR3 sequence reads: CASSPDPYQAYEQYF. The CDR3 coding sequence is TGCGCCAGCAGCCCGGATCCTTACCAAGCCTACGAGCAGTACTTC. Based on the CDR3 plus reference TRBV5-1 and TRBJ2-7, the full variable domain is KAGVTQTPRYLIKTRGQQVTLSCSPISGHRSVSWYQQTPGQGLQFLFEYFSETQRNKGNFPGRFSGRQFSNSRSEMNVSTLELGDSALYLCASSPDPYQAYEQYFGPGTRLTVT.

The genes are TRBV18 and TRBJ2-6; weak D call: TRBD1 (6 bases). This CDR3 has 19 amino acids. Germline values: CDR1 KGHSH, CDR2 LQKENI. Trimming removed 5 bases from V and 1 base from J, with 21 bases in between. CDR3 in DNA: TGTGCCAGCTCATACAAAGACAGGTCGAGATCTTCTGGGGCCAACGTCCTGACTTTC. Translation: CASSYKDRSRSSGANVLTF.

The chain recombines TRBV7-2 with TRBJ2-3, with 8 bases lining up with TRBD2. Germline V CDR1 and CDR2: SGHTA, FQGNSA. CDR3 length equals 16 residues. V lost 5 bases, J lost 4 bases, and 11 bases stayed unmatched. The CDR3 region has the DNA TGTGCCAGCAGCCAAGATCCCGGGACTAGAGCAGATACGCAGTATTTT. Translating gives CASSQDPGTRADTQYF.

In this sample, this clone turned up a few times. The chain carries TRBV7-9 and TRBJ1-1; 7 bases are a match to TRBD1. This CDR3 contains 15 residues. CDR1 is SEHNR, CDR2 FQNEAQ, per germline (reference sequence). The V and J ends lost 5 bases and 3 bases, in that order; junction bases with no gene match: 9. This CDR3 is CASSPRQGSDTEAFF. CDR3 nucleotide sequence: TGTGCCAGCAGCCCCAGACAGGGTTCAGACACTGAAGCTTTCTTT.

This chain connects TRBV5-1 to TRBJ2-2; tentatively, D is TRBD2 (5 bases). CDR1 SGHRS and CDR2 YFSETQ come from the germline V gene. V dropped 8 bases and J dropped 2 bases, with 13 bases sitting between them. The CDR3 sequence is 14 residues long. CDR3 sequence reads: CASSVSANTGELFF. The CDR3 coding sequence is TGCGCCAGTTCAGTTAGCGCTAACACCGGGGAGCTGTTTTTT.

The chain recombines TRBV28 with TRBJ1-5; 9 bases line up with TRBD1. After removal of 6 bases from V and 1 base from J, the junction contained 7 bases not matched to a gene. Looked up from germline, CDR1 is MDHEN and CDR2 is SYDVKM. The CDR3 has 16 residues. CDR3 in DNA: TGTGCCAGCAGCTATGGGACAGGGTCGAGCAATCAGCCCCAGCATTTT. It specifies CASSYGTGSSNQPQHF.

This sequence joins TRBV4-2 and TRBJ2-1; 7 nucleotides match TRBD2. J was trimmed by 9 bases and V by 0 bases; bases with no gene match: 8. CDR3 length: 15 amino acids. Germline CDR1 reads LGHNA; CDR2 reads YNFKEQ. The CDR3 DNA is TGTGCCAGCAGCCAAGAATCGGCGGGAGCAGTTGAGCAGTTCTTC. Amino acids: CASSQESAGAVEQFF.

The V gene is TRBV27, the J gene TRBJ2-3; perhaps TRBD1 as D (7 bases). In germline, CDR1 is MNHEY, CDR2 SMNVEV (reference sequence). The V end was cut by 4 bases, the J end by 8 bases, with 22 bases between. The CDR3 is 16 residues long. The CDR3 reads CASSSLAGQPSGTQYF. CDR3 DNA sequence: TGTGCCAGCAGTTCACTCGCGGGACAGCCATCTGGTACGCAGTATTTT.

In this sample, this clone turned up a few times. The chain combines TRBV27 with TRBJ1-5; the D is unclear. Germline CDR1 reads MNHEY; CDR2 reads SMNVEV (reference sequence). Trimming took off 5 bases at V and 3 bases at J, with 8 bases between the two ends. CDR3 length equals 13 residues. CDR3 DNA sequence: TGTGCCAGCAGTGGGCAGGTCAATCAGCCCCAGCATTTT. It specifies CASSGQVNQPQHF.

The chain is built from TRBV7-9 and TRBJ2-6; TRBD1 matches at 10 bases. Germline V gives CDR1 SEHNR, CDR2 FQNEAQ (reference sequence). Trimming cost V 5 bases and J 0 bases; bases outside gene matches: 10. The CDR3 consists of 19 residues. The chain's CDR3 is CASSRGGQGIFSGANVLTF. For the CDR3, the DNA is TGTGCCAGCAGCCGTGGGGGACAGGGGATTTTCTCTGGGGCCAACGTCCTGACTTTC.

The chain carries TRBV7-3 and TRBJ2-3, with 7 bases matching TRBD1. Germline assignment: CDR1 SGHTA and CDR2 FQGTGA. This CDR3 has 15 amino acids. V shed 5 bases, J shed 4 bases, and the junction held 9 bases outside the gene matches. CDR3 DNA sequence: TGTGCCAGCAGCCCCTCCTCTGACAGGGCAGATACGCAGTATTTT. This gives the protein CASSPSSDRADTQYF.

The chain links TRBV21-1 to TRBJ2-1; TRBD1 is the table's D call and was not checked against the DNA. TRBV21-1 is given as a pseudogene. The CDR3 is 16 amino acids. The CDR3 sequence is CASSPPPQGAYNEQFF. The CDR3 DNA reads TGTGCCAGCAGCCCTCCTCCACAGGGAGCCTACAATGAGCAGTTCTTC.

The rearrangement joins TRBV5-1 to TRBJ2-7; TRBD2 matches at 11 bases. The germline V gene encodes CDR1 SGHRS and CDR2 YFSETQ. The CDR3 spans 14 residues. V was clipped by 4 bases and J by 3 bases; unmatched bases: 3. CDR3: CASSAGTSGYEQYF. Here the CDR3 DNA reads TGCGCCAGCAGCGCCGGGACTAGCGGCTACGAGCAGTACTTC.

The chain links TRBV23-1 to TRBJ1-5; D not certain. TRBV23-1 falls under the ORF class, with uncertain function. Between the trimmed V and J ends, which lost 2 bases and 5 bases, there was a span of 4 bases. The CDR3 contains 12 residues. CDR3 sequence (DNA): TGCGCCAGCAGTCAAGACGATCAGCCCCAGCATTTT. This gives the protein CASSQDDQPQHF.

The gene calls are TRBV25-1 and TRBJ2-3; 11 positions match TRBD2. Germline V gives CDR1 MGHDK, CDR2 SYGVNS. The J segment lost 6 bases and the V segment lost 6 bases, leaving 14 bases of the junction unmatched. This CDR3 has 17 amino acids. The CDR3 DNA reads TGTGCCAGCAGCAGTACCGGGACTAGCGGCCGTTGGGATACGCAGTATTTT. This sequence encodes CASSSTGTSGRWDTQYF.

This chain connects TRBV11-2 to TRBJ2-7, with TRBD2 identical over 11 bases. V shed 0 bases, J shed 3 bases, and the junction held 4 bases outside the gene matches. The CDR3 is 16 residues long. Looked up from germline, CDR1 is SGHAT and CDR2 is FQNNGV. CDR3 DNA sequence: TGTGCCAGCAGCTTAGAGGGACTAGCGGTCCGCTACGAGCAGTACTTC. It translates to CASSLEGLAVRYEQYF.

CDR3 DNA sequence: TGCAGCGTTCTTCGGCAGGAGACCTACGAGCAGTACTTC. Residues: CSVLRQETYEQYF. The V and J genes are TRBV29-1 and TRBJ2-7; D is unresolved. The CDR3 is 13 residues long. Germline CDR1 and CDR2: SQVTM and ANQGSEA. V shed 5 bases and J shed 2 bases, with 13 bases lying between them.

This chain links TRBV5-1 with TRBJ2-1, with D hard to call. Germline-derived CDR1 and CDR2 are SGHRS and YFSETQ. This CDR3 is 12 amino acids long. The germline V and J ends were trimmed by 1 base and 10 bases, with 9 bases remaining between them. In nucleotides, the CDR3 is TGCGCCAGCAGCTTGAACGTCTACGAGCAGTTCTTC. Its protein is CASSLNVYEQFF.

This clone was counted a single time. The gene calls are TRBV30 and TRBJ2-7; possible D gene TRBD1, 6 bases. Per the germline V gene, CDR1 is GTSNPN and CDR2 is SVGIG (reference sequence). This CDR3 contains 13 residues. The V end was cut by 2 bases, the J end by 2 bases, with 10 bases between. CDR3 protein: CAWSRGSAYEQYF. CDR3 nucleotide sequence: TGTGCCTGGAGTAGGGGGAGTGCCTACGAGCAGTACTTC.

In this sample, this clone turned up a few times. This chain uses TRBV19 with TRBJ2-3, with D perhaps TRBD2 (5 bases). CDR3 length: 13 residues. Germline CDR1 LNHDA, CDR2 SQIVND (reference sequence). V lost 10 bases and J 6 bases, leaving 17 bases between the germline ends. The CDR3 reads CATSYRTQDTQYF. The CDR3 DNA reads TGTGCCACCTCCTATAGGACTCAGGATACGCAGTATTTT.

This chain uses TRBV30 with TRBJ1-4, with D uncertain. The CDR3 is made up of 12 amino acids. With 2 bases removed from V and 8 bases from J, the gap between germline ends came to 9 bases. Germline assignment: CDR1 GTSNPN and CDR2 SVGIG (reference sequence). Here the CDR3 DNA reads TGTGCCTGGAGTCTCAAGTCGGAAAAACTGTTTTTT. It codes for CAWSLKSEKLFF.

This clone has more than one count but fewer than ten. The chain combines TRBV10-3 with TRBJ2-1; unclear D gene. Germline CDR1 is ENHRY and CDR2 is SYGVKD. CDR3 length: 14 amino acids. Trimming cost V 7 bases and J 5 bases, with 15 bases left between them. For the CDR3, the DNA is TGTGCCATCATGAGAGGTGCCAGTAACAATGAGCAGTTCTTC. It specifies CAIMRGASNNEQFF.

This clone occurred a few times. This chain links TRBV7-3 with TRBJ1-1; D gene unclear. The V gene lost 5 bases and the J gene lost 3 bases, with 10 bases spanning the gap. This CDR3 is built from 13 residues. Looked up from germline, CDR1 is SGHTA and CDR2 is FQGTGA. The DNA for the CDR3 is TGTGCCAGCAGCCGCGGGGAAGACACTGAAGCTTTCTTT. Protein sequence: CASSRGEDTEAFF.

This clone was picked up a small number of times. J is TRBJ2-1 and V is TRBV28, with 9 positions matching TRBD2. In germline, CDR1 is MDHEN, CDR2 SYDVKM. The CDR3 runs to 17 residues. The trim removed 3 bases at V and 4 bases at J, leaving 10 bases unmatched. The chain's CDR3 is CASSFERAGGTYNEQFF. The CDR3 DNA follows: TGTGCCAGCAGTTTCGAGAGGGCGGGGGGGACATACAATGAGCAGTTCTTC.

This chain uses TRBV4-2 with TRBJ2-7; 7 bases line up with TRBD2. The V segment lost 1 base and the J segment 6 bases; nucleotides outside the gene matches: 6. CDR1 is LGHNA and CDR2 is YNFKEQ in the germline V gene. The CDR3 covers 14 residues. CDR3 sequence: CASSQVGERGEQYF. The CDR3 DNA reads TGTGCCAGCAGCCAAGTCGGGGAGCGGGGCGAGCAGTACTTC.

About this clone itself: The CDR3 does not close with the conserved phenylalanine or tryptophan, likely indicating a read error. V is TRBV18 and J is TRBJ2-3; 9 bases align to TRBD2. Germline V CDR1 and CDR2: KGHSH, LQKENI. V was pared by 2 bases and J by 0 bases, with 9 bases of the junction left unmatched. This CDR3 contains 18 residues. The CDR3 sequence is CASSPKLAGPASTDTQYL. CDR3 in DNA: TGTGCCAGCTCACCAAAACTAGCGGGTCCCGCTAGCACAGATACGCAGTATCTT.